This T cell receptor beta chain was captured in a study of T cells in tuberculosis. In the study overall: A South African cohort included IGRA-negative adolescents, latently infected IGRA-positive adolescents and adults with active tuberculosis. Whole-study findings and limits: Active tuberculosis patients had shorter CDR3-alpha; the beta difference was nonsignificant.

To note about this clone: The target antigen is unknown.

Clones were sequenced by immunoSEQ multiplex PCR, and TCRdb holds only the in-frame ones, with some missing. The sample consists of 30,000 to 40,000 clones, about 97% of them appearing once. Looked up from germline, CDR1 is MNHNS and CDR2 is SASEGT. The V end was cut by 7 bases, the J end by 6 bases, with 19 bases between. This CDR3 region has 15 residues. The receptor's source is a donor aged 10 to 29 with latent tuberculosis or without tuberculosis infection. V gene TRBV6-1 combines with J gene TRBJ1-3; maybe TRBD1 (6 bases). Sequenced: PBMCs. The CDR3 DNA reads TGTGCCAGCATTCTAGGGGGGGGGAATGAAAACACCATATATTTT. Translating gives CASILGGGNENTIYF.